These T cell receptor beta chains were read from a single sample in a study of blood T cell repertoires in COVID-19. Clones were read by immunoSEQ multiplex PCR, and TCRdb kept only the in-frame ones, dropping some. The table includes about 98,000 clones, 65% to 85% detected once. What was sequenced was peripheral blood. Receptor source: an elderly woman with acute or convalescent COVID-19. Each CDR3 is given with its conserved first and last residue. A D gene is named only where the DNA matches it firmly. Some rows have no size entry. The others give once, few or many, or a class for an expanded clone.

clone size: .; CDR3 length: 14; J gene: TRBJ1-1; D gene: .; V gene: TRBV28; CDR3 DNA: TGTGCCAGCAGTTTGCCGGTAACCTACACTGAAGCTTTCTTT; CDR3 protein: CASSLPVTYTEAFF
clone size: few; CDR3 length: 17; J gene: TRBJ2-1; D gene: TRBD2; V gene: TRBV4-2; CDR3 DNA: TGTGCCAGCAGCCAAGATCCTAGCGGGGCCTCCTACAATGAGCAGTTCTTC; CDR3 protein: CASSQDPSGASYNEQFF
clone size: .; CDR3 length: 16; J gene: TRBJ1-1; D gene: TRBD1; V gene: TRBV5-1; CDR3 DNA: TGCGCCAGCAGCTTGATCCCGAAGGGGGCGAACACTGAAGCTTTCTTT; CDR3 protein: CASSLIPKGANTEAFF
clone size: few; CDR3 length: 15; J gene: TRBJ1-2; D gene: TRBD1; V gene: TRBV5-1; CDR3 DNA: TGCGCCAGCAGCACCGGGACAGGGGCCCTCGATGGCTACACCTTC; CDR3 protein: CASSTGTGALDGYTF
clone size: few; CDR3 length: 16; J gene: TRBJ2-5; D gene: TRBD2; V gene: TRBV4-1; CDR3 DNA: TGCGCCAGCAGCCAAGGGCTAGCGGGGGGATATGAGACCCAGTACTTC; CDR3 protein: CASSQGLAGGYETQYF
clone size: .; CDR3 length: 15; J gene: TRBJ2-1; D gene: .; V gene: TRBV5-5; CDR3 DNA: TGTGCCAGCAGCTTGTTCGATAGCTCCTACAATGAGCAGTTCTTC; CDR3 protein: CASSLFDSSYNEQFF
clone size: many; CDR3 length: 14; J gene: TRBJ1-2; D gene: TRBD1; V gene: TRBV7-2; CDR3 DNA: TGTGCCAGCGCCCCGGGGACAGGGGTCAGCGGCTACACCTTC; CDR3 protein: CASAPGTGVSGYTF
clone size: .; CDR3 length: 16; J gene: TRBJ2-7; D gene: TRBD1; V gene: TRBV10-1; CDR3 DNA: TGCGCCAGCAGTGCCCCTGACAGGGCCCTTTCCTACGAGCAGTACTTC; CDR3 protein: CASSAPDRALSYEQYF
clone size: few; CDR3 length: 15; J gene: TRBJ1-6; D gene: TRBD1; V gene: TRBV4-1; CDR3 DNA: TGCGCCAGCAGCCAAACAGGGGCCCGGTCGTCACCCCTCCACTTT; CDR3 protein: CASSQTGARSSPLHF
clone size: once; CDR3 length: 12; J gene: TRBJ2-3; D gene: .; V gene: TRBV3-1/TRBV3-2; CDR3 DNA: TGTGCCAGCAGCCAAGGGGGCGGTACGCAGTATTTT; CDR3 protein: CASSQGGGTQYF
clone size: .; CDR3 length: 16; J gene: TRBJ1-2; D gene: TRBD1; V gene: TRBV6-6; CDR3 DNA: TGTGCCAGCAGACTGGCCGGGACAGGGATCAACTATGGCTACACCTTC; CDR3 protein: CASRLAGTGINYGYTF
clone size: .; CDR3 length: 13; J gene: TRBJ2-5; D gene: .; V gene: TRBV12-3/TRBV12-4; CDR3 DNA: TGTGCCAGCAGTTTTGTGGAGGGAGAGACCCAGTACTTC; CDR3 protein: CASSFVEGETQYF
clone size: .; CDR3 length: 12; J gene: TRBJ2-7; D gene: TRBD1; V gene: TRBV29-1; CDR3 DNA: TGCAGCGGGGGGAATACAGGGGCCTTTCAGTACTTC; CDR3 protein: CSGGNTGAFQYF
clone size: .; CDR3 length: 14; J gene: TRBJ1-3; D gene: .; V gene: TRBV9; CDR3 DNA: TGTGCCAGCAGCGTAGCGGCGGGAGGAAACACCATATATTTT; CDR3 protein: CASSVAAGGNTIYF
clone size: .; CDR3 length: 14; J gene: TRBJ2-5; D gene: .; V gene: TRBV19; CDR3 DNA: TGTGCCAGTAGTATCACCGGGGTTCAAGAGACCCAGTACTTC; CDR3 protein: CASSITGVQETQYF
clone size: .; CDR3 length: 14; J gene: TRBJ2-5; D gene: .; V gene: TRBV18; CDR3 DNA: TGTGCCAGCTCACCGGGGACACCCGAAGAGACCCAGTACTTC; CDR3 protein: CASSPGTPEETQYF
clone size: .; CDR3 length: 14; J gene: TRBJ1-4; D gene: .; V gene: TRBV7-2; CDR3 DNA: TGTGCCAGTAAGGGAGGCGCGGGTGCCGAAAAACTGTTTTTT; CDR3 protein: CASKGGAGAEKLFF
clone size: .; CDR3 length: 15; J gene: TRBJ1-2; D gene: TRBD1; V gene: TRBV6-5; CDR3 DNA: TGTGCCAGCAGTTACTCGAACAGGGGTTTATATGGCTACACCTTC; CDR3 protein: CASSYSNRGLYGYTF
clone size: .; CDR3 length: 14; J gene: TRBJ1-5; D gene: TRBD1; V gene: TRBV6-2/TRBV6-3; CDR3 DNA: TGTGCCAGCAGCGGACAGGGGAATAATCAGCCCCAGCATTTT; CDR3 protein: CASSGQGNNQPQHF
clone size: .; CDR3 length: 15; J gene: TRBJ2-2; D gene: .; V gene: TRBV5-1; CDR3 DNA: TGCGCCAGCAGCCCTATTAGGGGGACCCCCGGGGAGCTGTTTTTT; CDR3 protein: CASSPIRGTPGELFF